This passage covers 24 T cell receptor beta chains from one sample sequenced in a study of cytomegalovirus exposure and HLA in healthy donors. In the PCR, 60 Vbeta and 13 Jbeta primers were used. Measured with immunoSEQ multiplex PCR; TCRdb has only the in-frame clones, and not every one. The profile shows around 150,000 clones, roughly 77% of them singletons. The sample taken for sequencing was PBMCs. All receptors come from a male donor in good health and CMV-seronegative.

The chain uses TRBV4-3 and TRBJ2-7, with 10 bases lining up with TRBD2. Germline values: CDR1 LGHNA, CDR2 YSLEER. V trimming: 0 bases; J trimming: 3 bases; junction bases outside the gene matches: 5. The CDR3 contains 16 residues. As DNA, the CDR3 is TGCGCCAGCAGCCAAGATCCCGCTAGCGGGAGCTACGAGCAGTACTTC. Translation gives CASSQDPASGSYEQYF.

The chain uses TRBV19 and TRBJ1-4; 9 bases are shared with TRBD1. The CDR3 has 14 residues. J lost 8 bases, V lost 6 bases, and 7 bases had no gene match. Germline V gene lookup returns CDR1 LNHDA and CDR2 SQIVND (reference sequence). CDR3 residues: CASSRDRGDEKLFF. In DNA form, the CDR3 reads TGTGCCAGTAGCAGAGACAGGGGGGACGAAAAACTGTTTTTT.

J is TRBJ2-5 and V is TRBV9; 7 nucleotides agree with TRBD1. V trimming: 5 bases; J trimming: 2 bases; junction bases outside the gene matches: 6. The length of the CDR3 is 14 residues. The V gene's germline CDR1 is SGDLS and CDR2 YYNGEE. The DNA for the CDR3 is TGTGCCAGCAGTAAGACAGGGAATCAAGAGACCCAGTACTTC. This codes for CASSKTGNQETQYF.

J is TRBJ2-3 and V is TRBV7-3; D gene ambiguous. Looked up from germline, CDR1 is SGHTA and CDR2 is FQGTGA. The CDR3 is 14 residues long. Trimming stripped 2 bases from V and 1 base from J, with 7 bases between. The CDR3 spells CASSLLTRTDTQYF. CDR3 DNA sequence: TGTGCCAGCAGCTTATTAACTCGCACAGATACGCAGTATTTT.

The chain recombines TRBV6-1 with TRBJ1-2; D possibly corresponds to TRBD1 (5 bases). Germline V lookup: CDR1 MNHNS, CDR2 SASEGT. V was pared by 2 bases and J by 1 base, with 11 bases between. This CDR3 contains 15 residues. The CDR3 sequence: CASSEYGGNNYGYTF. DNA of the CDR3: TGTGCCAGCAGTGAATACGGGGGAAATAACTATGGCTACACCTTC.

This clone was observed a single time. The chain couples TRBV7-9 to TRBJ1-1; TRBD1 matches at 7 bases. Germline V CDR1 and CDR2: SEHNR, FQNEAQ (reference sequence). V dropped 1 base and J dropped 7; count of bases not matched to a gene: 3. This CDR3 is 13 amino acids long. For the CDR3, the DNA is TGTGCCAGCAGCTTAGGACAGGGCAATGAAGCTTTCTTT. Amino acids: CASSLGQGNEAFF. Based on the CDR3 plus reference TRBV7-9 and TRBJ1-1, the full variable domain is DTGVSQNPRHKITKRGQNVTFRCDPISEHNRLYWYRQTLGQGPEFLTYFQNEAQLEKSRLLSDRFSAERPKGSFSTLEIQRTEQGDSAMYLCASSLGQGNEAFFGQGTRLTVV.

The chain couples TRBV27 to TRBJ2-1; 10 bases agree with TRBD1. Per the germline V gene, CDR1 is MNHEY and CDR2 is SMNVEV (reference sequence). The CDR3 has 15 residues. The ends lost 7 bases at V and 6 bases at J; junction bases unmatched: 9. The CDR3 loop is CASIRGTGALNEQFF. The CDR3 nucleotides are TGTGCCAGCATCCGAGGGACAGGGGCCCTCAATGAGCAGTTCTTC.

The chain has TRBV6-1 and TRBJ2-3, with 9 bases aligning to TRBD1. CDR1 and CDR2 from the germline V gene are MNHNS and SASEGT. V shed 4 bases and J 4 bases; nucleotides not matched to a gene: 9. The CDR3 is 16 residues long. The CDR3 here is CASSAGHRGLADTQYF. CDR3 bases: TGTGCCAGCAGTGCCGGGCACAGGGGGCTGGCAGATACGCAGTATTTT.

The chain joins TRBV4-1 to TRBJ1-1, with D hard to call. CDR3 length equals 14 residues. Trimming took 0 bases from V and 1 from J, leaving 6 bases between them. CDR1 and CDR2 from the germline V gene are MGHRA and YSYEKL. As DNA, the CDR3 is TGCGCCAGCAGCCAAGATTTACAGAACACTGAAGCTTTCTTT. Its protein is CASSQDLQNTEAFF.

The J gene is TRBJ2-7, the V gene TRBV19; 12 bases are shared with TRBD2. Trimming took 1 base from V and 3 from J; bases not matched to a gene: 1. This CDR3 region has 15 residues. Germline V lookup: CDR1 LNHDA, CDR2 SQIVND (reference sequence). The CDR3 spells CASSIGLAGVYEQYF. The CDR3 nucleotides are TGTGCCAGTAGTATAGGACTAGCGGGAGTCTACGAGCAGTACTTC.

J is TRBJ2-4 and V is TRBV19; a possible D gene is TRBD2 (5 bases). From germline, CDR1 is LNHDA and CDR2 SQIVND (reference sequence). The ends were cut back, 5 bases at V and 4 bases at J, with 9 bases in the middle. The CDR3 loop spans 13 amino acids. In DNA form, the CDR3 reads TGTGCCAGTAGTCCGGGAACTAAAAACATTCAGTACTTC. This gives the protein CASSPGTKNIQYF. Supplemented by reference TRBV19 and TRBJ2-4, the full variable domain reads DGGITQSPKYLFRKEGQNVTLSCEQNLNHDAMYWYRQDPGQGLRLIYYSQIVNDFQKGDIAEGYSVSREKKESFPLTVTSAQKNPTAFYLCASSPGTKNIQYFGAGTRLSVL.

The chain recombines TRBV7-6 with TRBJ1-1; 8 bases are shared with TRBD1. The V gene's germline CDR1 is SGHVS and CDR2 FNYEAQ. V dropped 6 bases and J dropped 5; count of bases not matched to a gene: 8. This CDR3 spans 14 amino acids. CDR3 bases: TGTGCCAGCAGACCAATCGACAGGGGAACTGAAGCTTTCTTT. Its translation: CASRPIDRGTEAFF.

The chain is built from TRBV5-1 and TRBJ2-3; 7 bases map to TRBD2. This CDR3 has 16 residues. The ends lost 2 bases at V and 2 bases at J; junction bases unmatched: 8. CDR1 is SGHRS and CDR2 is YFSETQ in the germline V gene. CDR3 protein: CASSFFGGRTTDTQYF. CDR3 in DNA: TGCGCCAGCAGCTTCTTCGGCGGGAGAACCACAGATACGCAGTATTTT. The entire variable domain, with the rest obtained from reference TRBV5-1 and TRBJ2-3, is as follows: KAGVTQTPRYLIKTRGQQVTLSCSPISGHRSVSWYQQTPGQGLQFLFEYFSETQRNKGNFPGRFSGRQFSNSRSEMNVSTLELGDSALYLCASSFFGGRTTDTQYFGPGTRLTVL.

V gene TRBV27 combines with J gene TRBJ2-7, with D uncertain. The CDR3 length is 16 residues. Looked up from germline, CDR1 is MNHEY and CDR2 is SMNVEV (reference sequence). Trimming pared 4 bases from V and 1 base from J, leaving 17 bases between. As DNA, the CDR3 is TGTGCCAGCAGTTACCGCGGCAGCCCCGCATCCTACGAGCAGTACTTC. As protein: CASSYRGSPASYEQYF.

DNA of the CDR3: TGTGCCAGCAGGGAACAGGGAAGTCCCTATTTCAACACTGAAGCTTTCTTT. It is translated as CASREQGSPYFNTEAFF. The chain employs TRBV6-1 and TRBJ1-1; weak D call: TRBD1 (6 bases). The V and J ends lost 6 bases and 2 bases respectively, with 22 bases between them. This CDR3 contains 17 residues. In germline, CDR1 is MNHNS, CDR2 SASEGT.

The V call is TRBV2, the J call TRBJ2-7; TRBD1 aligns across 7 bases. Germline V lookup: CDR1 SNHLY, CDR2 FYNNEI. V lost 4 bases, J lost 4 bases, and 4 bases stayed unmatched. There are 13 residues in the CDR3. As DNA, the CDR3 is TGTGCCAGCAGTGGACAGGGTATATACGAGCAGTACTTC. Amino acids: CASSGQGIYEQYF.

Only one count was recorded for this clone. The chain is built from TRBV6-5 and TRBJ2-1, with 7 bases fitting TRBD1. Germline-derived CDR1 and CDR2 are MNHEY and SVGAGI. J gave up 8 bases and V 2 bases, and 6 bases lay outside the gene matches. The CDR3 has 14 residues. DNA of the CDR3: TGTGCCAGCAGTTACGGGACAGTAAGCGATGAGCAGTTCTTC. Amino acids: CASSYGTVSDEQFF.

V gene TRBV4-3 combines with J gene TRBJ2-7; the match to TRBD1 covers 8 bases. The CDR3 extends over 14 amino acids. Germline values: CDR1 LGHNA, CDR2 YSLEER. The ends lost 1 base at V and 3 bases at J; junction bases unmatched: 2. As DNA, the CDR3 is TGCGCCAGCAGCCAAGGGACAGGGTTCTACGAGCAGTACTTC. Translated, it gives CASSQGTGFYEQYF.

On this clone itself: A read error may produce the germline difference seen at one junction end. J is TRBJ2-2 and V is TRBV6-1; 12 bases are a match to TRBD2. There are 16 residues in the CDR3. Looked up from germline, CDR1 is MNHNS and CDR2 is SASEGT. CDR3 bases: TGTGCCATCAGTGACCGACTAGCGGGAGTCACCGGGGAGCTGTTTTTT. Amino acids: CAISDRLAGVTGELFF.

Remarks on this clone: Other nucleotide sequences in the sample specify the same CDR3. This chain links TRBV18 with TRBJ2-5; D is perhaps TRBD2 (5 bases). Germline V CDR1 and CDR2: KGHSH, LQKENI. Trimming cost V 0 bases and J 5 bases, with 10 bases left between them. The CDR3 loop spans 14 amino acids. The CDR3 nucleotides are TGTGCCAGCTCACCACCTGGAACGGGGGAGACCCAGTACTTC. Residues: CASSPPGTGETQYF.

This clone was seen a few times. The chain joins TRBV9 to TRBJ2-5; 7 bases align to TRBD1. The junction had 6 bases not matched to a gene; V was cut back by 0 bases and J by 4 bases. CDR1 is SGDLS and CDR2 is YYNGEE in the germline V gene. The CDR3 loop spans 15 amino acids. CDR3 residues: CASSVDEGAGETQYF. CDR3 nucleotide sequence: TGTGCCAGCAGCGTAGATGAGGGGGCTGGAGAGACCCAGTACTTC.

The V gene is TRBV4-2, the J gene TRBJ1-5; TRBD1 is a possible D gene (6 bases). The germline V gene encodes CDR1 LGHNA and CDR2 YNFKEQ. This CDR3 is built from 13 residues. V was trimmed by 2 bases and J by 7 bases, leaving 9 bases between them. The CDR3 here is CASSQHRDQPQHF. DNA of the CDR3: TGTGCCAGCAGCCAACACAGGGACCAGCCCCAGCATTTT.

The chain employs TRBV6-6 and TRBJ2-7, with 9 bases fitting TRBD1. J was trimmed by 5 bases and V by 7 bases; bases with no gene match: 6. The CDR3 extends over 13 amino acids. The germline gives CDR1 MNHNY, CDR2 SVGAGI (reference sequence). CDR3 bases: TGTGCCAGCATTTTAACAGGGGGCGACGAGCAGTACTTC. It encodes CASILTGGDEQYF.

The chain employs TRBV18 and TRBJ2-5, with 9 bases lining up with TRBD1. CDR1 is KGHSH and CDR2 is LQKENI in the germline V gene. The junction had 5 bases not matched to a gene; V was cut back by 0 bases and J by 6 bases. This CDR3 spans 15 amino acids. CDR3 DNA sequence: TGTGCCAGCTCACCACCCGGGACAGGGACCAAGACCCAGTACTTC. The encoded protein is CASSPPGTGTKTQYF. The full variable domain, its missing parts supplied by reference TRBV18 and TRBJ2-5, is NAGVMQNPRHLVRRRGQEARLRCSPMKGHSHVYWYRQLPEEGLKFMVYLQKENIIDESGMPKERFSAEFPKEGPSILRIQQVVRGDSAAYFCASSPPGTGTKTQYFGPGTRLLVL.